A single sample is the source of the 20 T cell receptor beta chains below, sequenced in a study of blood T cell repertoires in COVID-19. Sequenced by immunoSEQ multiplex PCR; TCRdb stores in-frame clones only, minus some. The table shows about 150,000 clones, with roughly 80% occurring only once. The specimen sequenced was peripheral blood. Receptors were obtained from an elderly man with acute or convalescent COVID-19.

V gene TRBV7-9 combines with J gene TRBJ1-1; D is perhaps TRBD1 (5 bases). CDR1 is SEHNR, CDR2 FQNEAQ, per germline (reference sequence). Trimming shortened V by 1 base and J by 6 bases, and 15 bases separated the two germline ends. The CDR3 has 15 residues. CDR3 residues: CASSLGDQGRAEAFF. CDR3 coding DNA: TGTGCCAGCAGCTTAGGTGACCAGGGCCGAGCTGAAGCTTTCTTT.

This rearrangement joins TRBV2 to TRBJ2-1; TRBD2 agrees at 9 bases. Germline values: CDR1 SNHLY, CDR2 FYNNEI. The CDR3 has 14 amino acids. Unmatched junction bases numbered 4, after V lost 7 bases and J lost 3 bases. The CDR3: CASIAGENYNEQFF. CDR3 in DNA: TGTGCCAGCATAGCGGGGGAGAACTACAATGAGCAGTTCTTC. Variable domain in full (rest from reference TRBV2 and TRBJ2-1): EPEVTQTPSHQVTQMGQEVILRCVPISNHLYFYWYRQILGQKVEFLVSFYNNEISEKSEIFDDQFSVERPDGSNFTLKIRSTKLEDSAMYFCASIAGENYNEQFFGPGTRLTVL.

The gene calls are TRBV19 and TRBJ1-1, with 8 nucleotides matching TRBD1. The V segment lost 3 bases and the J segment 0 bases; nucleotides outside the gene matches: 3. The CDR3 has 15 amino acids. The V gene's germline CDR1 is LNHDA and CDR2 SQIVND (reference sequence). The CDR3 is CASSMDRALNTEAFF. CDR3 bases: TGTGCCAGTAGTATGGACAGGGCCTTGAACACTGAAGCTTTCTTT.

The chain carries TRBV6-6 and TRBJ2-5, with a tentative D call TRBD1 (6 bases). The CDR3 runs 14 residues. Germline lookup yields CDR1 MNHNY and CDR2 SVGAGI (reference sequence). Trimming took 6 bases from V and 3 from J, leaving 14 bases between them. In DNA form, the CDR3 reads TGTGCCAGCAGACTCCGGACAGAAGAAGAGACCCAGTACTTC. Translated: CASRLRTEEETQYF.

This clone was seen only once. This chain links TRBV27 with TRBJ1-4; possible D gene TRBD1, 5 bases. This CDR3 spans 14 amino acids. The V gene's germline CDR1 is MNHEY and CDR2 SMNVEV (reference sequence). V gave up 6 bases and J gave up 8 bases, with 16 bases separating them. CDR3 in DNA: TGTGCCAGCAGCAGGGCCAACAGCGGGGAAAAACTGTTTTTT. Translating gives CASSRANSGEKLFF.

This clone has just one count. CDR3 protein: CASSMGSSGVSSYNEQFF. The CDR3 nucleotides are TGTGCCAGTAGTATGGGTTCTAGCGGGGTTAGCTCCTACAATGAGCAGTTCTTC. V gene TRBV19 combines with J gene TRBJ2-1; 9 nucleotides align to TRBD2. The V and J ends lost 3 bases and 0 bases, in that order; junction bases with no gene match: 9. In germline, CDR1 is LNHDA, CDR2 SQIVND (reference sequence). The length of the CDR3 is 18 residues.

V is TRBV7-6 and J is TRBJ2-1; D is unresolved. Trimming shortened V by 3 bases and J by 7 bases, and 13 bases separated the two germline ends. Germline-derived CDR1 and CDR2 are SGHVS and FNYEAQ. This CDR3 region has 14 residues. CDR3 sequence (DNA): TGTGCCAGCAGCTTTGCCCCACTCGTTAATGAGCAGTTCTTC. Protein: CASSFAPLVNEQFF.

The genes are TRBV6-2 or TRBV6-3 and TRBJ2-7, with 7 bases matching TRBD1. V was pared by 10 bases and J by 4 bases, with 13 bases of the junction left unmatched. Germline V CDR1 and CDR2: MNHEY, SVGEGT. CDR3 length: 14 amino acids. Here the CDR3 DNA reads TGTGCCACCAGCCCCTGGGACAGCAAATACGAGCAGTACGTC. This codes for CATSPWDSKYEQYV.

The V and J genes are TRBV24-1 and TRBJ1-2; 7 positions match TRBD1. CDR1 and CDR2 from the germline V gene are KGHDR and SFDVKD. The CDR3 contains 12 residues. With 3 bases clipped from V and 8 bases from J, the junction kept 2 bases outside the gene matches. In nucleotides, the CDR3 is TGTGCCACCAGTGATCGGGACAGAGGCTACACCTTC. It specifies CATSDRDRGYTF.

The V and J genes are TRBV19 and TRBJ2-1, with D perhaps TRBD1 (6 bases). Trimming cost V 2 bases and J 4 bases, with 15 bases left between them. The CDR3 has 16 residues. Looked up from germline, CDR1 is LNHDA and CDR2 is SQIVND (reference sequence). CDR3 sequence reads: CASSISGTGTYNEQFF. In nucleotides, the CDR3 is TGTGCCAGTAGTATAAGTGGTACAGGGACATACAATGAGCAGTTCTTC.

This clone was seen repeatedly, ten times or more. The V gene is TRBV19, the J gene TRBJ1-2; tentatively, D is TRBD1 (5 bases). The CDR3 consists of 15 residues. In germline, CDR1 is LNHDA, CDR2 SQIVND (reference sequence). Trimming took off 7 bases at V and 4 bases at J, with 19 bases between the two ends. The CDR3 loop reads CASNPRTTASYGYTF. Here the CDR3 DNA reads TGTGCCAGTAACCCGAGAACGACAGCTAGCTATGGCTACACCTTC.

J is TRBJ1-1 and V is TRBV2, with TRBD1 identical over 7 bases. CDR3 length: 14 amino acids. The germline V gene encodes CDR1 SNHLY and CDR2 FYNNEI. Losses at the gene ends were 7 bases for V and 4 bases for J; bases not matched to a gene: 9. CDR3 in DNA: TGTGCCAGCACTCTAGAGCAGGGGGGCACTGAAGCTTTCTTT. This translates into CASTLEQGGTEAFF.

V gene TRBV29-1 combines with J gene TRBJ1-2; no firm D call. V was cut by 4 bases and J by 4 bases, with 13 bases left in between. The CDR3 sequence is 13 residues long. In germline, CDR1 is SQVTM, CDR2 ANQGSEA. For the CDR3, the DNA is TGCAGCGTTGGTAGTCCCAACAGCTATGGCTACACCTTC. Translating gives CSVGSPNSYGYTF.

This rearrangement joins TRBV7-2 to TRBJ1-1; TRBD1 might be the D (5 bases). The V end was cut by 6 bases, the J end by 4 bases, with 12 bases between. This CDR3 contains 13 residues. Germline V lookup: CDR1 SGHTA, CDR2 FQGNSA. Here the CDR3 DNA reads TGTGCCAGCAGATATCTAGGGGTCACTGAAGCTTTCTTT. It is translated as CASRYLGVTEAFF.

The J gene is TRBJ1-1, the V gene TRBV19; weak D call: TRBD1 (5 bases). Trimming left V 1 base short and J 4 bases short, with 13 bases between. The germline gives CDR1 LNHDA, CDR2 SQIVND (reference sequence). This CDR3 contains 15 residues. Written as DNA, the CDR3 is TGTGCCAGTAGTATAGCGGCAGGGTCCCCCACTGAAGCTTTCTTT. Protein sequence: CASSIAAGSPTEAFF.

The chain couples TRBV6-2 or TRBV6-3 to TRBJ2-7, with 9 bases identical to TRBD1. The CDR3 totals 12 residues. After removal of 4 bases from V and 6 bases from J, the junction contained 1 base not matched to a gene. The germline V gene has CDR1 MNHEY and CDR2 SVGEGT. DNA for the CDR3: TGTGCCAGCAGTTGGGACAGGGCCGAGCAGTACTTC. This gives the protein CASSWDRAEQYF.

The chain links TRBV14 to TRBJ1-2; D remains ambiguous. Germline V gives CDR1 SGHDN, CDR2 FVKESK. The V and J ends lost 4 bases and 2 bases respectively, with 11 bases between them. CDR3 length: 14 residues. CDR3 residues: CASSPNTGNYGYTF. The DNA of the CDR3 is TGTGCCAGCAGCCCAAACACGGGAAACTATGGCTACACCTTC. The variable domain in full, with the rest retrieved from reference TRBV14 and TRBJ1-2, is EAGVTQFPSHSVIEKGQTVTLRCDPISGHDNLYWYRRVMGKEIKFLLHFVKESKQDESGMPNNRFLAERTGGTYSTLKVQPAELEDSGVYFCASSPNTGNYGYTFGSGTRLTVV.

This clone came up a few times. The chain joins TRBV15 to TRBJ2-5, with 8 nucleotides matching TRBD2. The CDR3 loop spans 14 amino acids. Germline V gene data show CDR1 as LNHNV and CDR2 as YYDKDF (reference sequence). The ends lost 5 bases at V and 6 bases at J; junction bases unmatched: 8. In DNA, the CDR3 is TGTGCCACCAGCCCTCCCGGGGGGGGTCAGACCCAGTACTTC. This translates into CATSPPGGGQTQYF.

The chain carries TRBV7-2 and TRBJ2-6; D not resolved. The CDR3 has 17 amino acids. Germline CDR1 reads SGHTA; CDR2 reads FQGNSA. The V gene lost 6 bases and the J gene lost 0 bases, with 15 bases spanning the gap. The CDR3 DNA reads TGTGCCAGCAGTTCTGTCCATCTAATCTCTGGGGCCAACGTCCTGACTTTC. Its translation: CASSSVHLISGANVLTF. The full variable domain, its missing parts supplied by reference TRBV7-2 and TRBJ2-6, is GAGVSQSPSNKVTEKGKDVELRCDPISGHTALYWYRQSLGQGLEFLIYFQGNSAPDKSGLPSDRFSAERTGGSVSTLTIQRTQQEDSAVYLCASSSVHLISGANVLTFGAGSRLTVL.

This chain connects TRBV6-2 or TRBV6-3 to TRBJ2-2, with TRBD2 identical over 10 bases. The junction had 6 bases not matched to a gene; V was cut back by 2 bases and J by 6 bases. This CDR3 comprises 16 residues. Germline-derived CDR1 and CDR2 are MNHEY and SVGEGT. CDR3 residues: CASSYPLAGEPGELFF. DNA for the CDR3: TGTGCCAGCAGTTACCCCCTAGCGGGGGAACCCGGGGAGCTGTTTTTT.